The 12 T cell receptor beta chains below were found in one sample sequenced in a study of blood T cell repertoires in COVID-19. Assay used: immunoSEQ multiplex PCR; TCRdb lists only in-frame clones, some missing. The table records 220,000 or so clones, about four fifths of them present only once. The sample consisted of peripheral blood. The receptor source for this set is a woman aged 80 or over with acute or convalescent COVID-19.

The genes are TRBV6-6 and TRBJ2-7, with 10 positions matching TRBD1. The CDR3 runs to 16 residues. The trim removed 6 bases at V and 4 bases at J, leaving 12 bases unmatched. Germline CDR1 MNHNY, CDR2 SVGAGI (reference sequence). As DNA, the CDR3 is TGTGCCAGCAGACGTGCCGGGACAGGGGACGGATACGAGCAGTACTTC. Amino acid sequence: CASRRAGTGDGYEQYF.

This chain's CDR3 is CASSSLTEYGYTF. The CDR3 bases are TGTGCCAGCAGTTCACTCACGGAGTATGGCTACACCTTC. The chain uses TRBV7-2 and TRBJ1-2; D remains unclear. CDR3 size: 13 residues. Trimming shortened V by 6 bases and J by 5 bases, and 13 bases separated the two germline ends. Germline loops: CDR1 SGHTA, CDR2 FQGNSA.

The rearrangement links TRBV6-5 to TRBJ2-7, with D perhaps TRBD2 (7 bases). The CDR3 is made up of 15 amino acids. V gave up 5 bases and J gave up 3 bases, with 17 bases separating them. Germline V CDR1 and CDR2: MNHEY, SVGAGI. The CDR3 DNA reads TGTGCCAGCAGTCCCCCTGGGGGGGCGTTCTACGAGCAGTACTTC. Translation: CASSPPGGAFYEQYF.

This chain links TRBV20-1 with TRBJ1-2; TRBD1 aligns across 8 bases. Germline CDR1 and CDR2: DFQATT and SNEGSKA (reference sequence). J gave up 10 bases and V 3 bases, and 13 bases lay outside the gene matches. The CDR3 extends over 14 amino acids. The CDR3 DNA is TGCAGTGCTAGTTACACAGGGGGGATCGTCGACTACACCTTC. Translating gives CSASYTGGIVDYTF.

The V and J genes are TRBV5-4 and TRBJ1-1; the D is unclear. V was shortened by 5 bases and J by 5 bases, with 13 bases between the two germline ends. The CDR3 consists of 13 residues. The germline gives CDR1 SGHNT, CDR2 YYREEE (reference sequence). CDR3 amino acids: CASSRPETTEAFF. CDR3 DNA sequence: TGTGCCAGCAGTCGTCCAGAGACAACTGAAGCTTTCTTT.

This clone has only one observation. The chain joins TRBV3-1 (or the pseudogene TRBV3-2) to TRBJ1-1; no firm D call. V was shortened by 4 bases and J by 1 base, with 10 bases between the two germline ends. The V gene's germline CDR1 is LGHDT and CDR2 YNNKEL (reference sequence). This CDR3 has 14 amino acids. The CDR3 DNA reads TGTGCCAGCAGCCCTTCGGGGAGGAACACTGAAGCTTTCTTT. The encoded protein is CASSPSGRNTEAFF.

This clone was picked up a small number of times. The J gene is TRBJ1-1, the V gene TRBV3-1 (or the pseudogene TRBV3-2); 8 nucleotides align to TRBD1. CDR1 LGHDT and CDR2 YNNKEL come from the germline V gene (reference sequence). This CDR3 region has 14 residues. V shed 0 bases and J 5 bases; nucleotides not matched to a gene: 2. The CDR3 coding sequence is TGTGCCAGCAGCCAAGACAGGGGGCCGACTGAAGCTTTCTTT. It is translated as CASSQDRGPTEAFF.

In its sample, this clone was seen once. The chain joins TRBV7-9 to TRBJ1-3; D is unresolved. The V gene lost 1 base and the J gene lost 3 bases, with 7 bases spanning the gap. There are 14 residues in the CDR3. CDR1 is SEHNR, CDR2 FQNEAQ, per germline (reference sequence). For the CDR3, the DNA is TGTGCCAGCAGCTTAGTGAGGGATGGAAACACCATATATTTT. Amino acid sequence: CASSLVRDGNTIYF.

The rearrangement links TRBV2 to TRBJ1-4; the match to TRBD1 covers 8 bases. Trimming cost V 6 bases and J 7 bases; bases outside gene matches: 13. This CDR3 is built from 16 residues. Germline lookup yields CDR1 SNHLY and CDR2 FYNNEI. The CDR3 is CASRNKRTGNSEKLFF. DNA of the CDR3: TGTGCCAGCAGGAACAAACGGACAGGGAATAGTGAAAAACTGTTTTTT.

The chain recombines TRBV9 with TRBJ2-7; tentatively, D is TRBD1 (6 bases). V was shortened by 3 bases and J by 2 bases, with 18 bases between the two germline ends. Per the germline V gene, CDR1 is SGDLS and CDR2 is YYNGEE. The CDR3 consists of 16 residues. The CDR3: CASSASTTGLAYEQYF. CDR3 in DNA: TGTGCCAGCAGCGCCAGCACCACAGGGTTAGCCTACGAGCAGTACTTC.

This clone was seen just once. The chain combines TRBV7-2 with TRBJ1-6; TRBD1 matches at 7 bases. CDR1 is SGHTA, CDR2 FQGNSA, per germline. Unmatched junction bases numbered 7, after V lost 1 base and J lost 7 bases. The CDR3 spans 16 residues. The CDR3 sequence is CASSLEAPGGNSPLHF. DNA of the CDR3: TGTGCCAGCAGCTTAGAGGCCCCAGGGGGGAATTCACCCCTCCACTTT. The full variable domain, in which reference TRBV7-2 and TRBJ1-6 provide the parts outside the CDR3, is GAGVSQSPSNKVTEKGKDVELRCDPISGHTALYWYRQSLGQGLEFLIYFQGNSAPDKSGLPSDRFSAERTGGSVSTLTIQRTQQEDSAVYLCASSLEAPGGNSPLHFGNGTRLTVT.

This clone was observed a few times. The chain links TRBV19 to TRBJ1-4; weak D call: TRBD1 (6 bases). The germline V gene encodes CDR1 LNHDA and CDR2 SQIVND (reference sequence). This CDR3 has 12 amino acids. Trimming took off 3 bases at V and 8 bases at J, with 7 bases between the two ends. CDR3 coding DNA: TGTGCCAGTAGTATCCAGGGGGAAAAACTGTTTTTT. This translates into CASSIQGEKLFF.